This paragraph covers one T cell receptor (beta chain) sequence. These data are taken from a study of OX40 agonist ivuxolimab in advanced cancers. TCRdb's copy holds only in-frame clones and misses some; the assay was immunoSEQ multiplex PCR. The table includes 52,000 or so clones, roughly 87% detected once. The CDR3 length is 18 residues. The ends were cut back, 2 bases at V and 0 bases at J, with 16 bases in the middle. Germline loops: CDR1 LNHDA, CDR2 SQIVND (reference sequence). Drawing of blood for sampling happened at baseline, at cycle 4 day 1, and at cycle 7 day 1. The clonotype originates from an adult with an advanced solid tumor such as melanoma, head and neck, liver or kidney cancer. Source: CD4+ or CD8+ T cells sorted from blood, taken in a trial of the OX40 agonist ivuxolimab. The chain links TRBV19 to TRBJ2-2; TRBD1 might be the D (5 bases). CDR3 coding DNA: TGTGCCAGTAGTATAATTTATCAAACAGGAACGAACACCGGGGAGCTGTTTTTT. It encodes CASSIIYQTGTNTGELFF.